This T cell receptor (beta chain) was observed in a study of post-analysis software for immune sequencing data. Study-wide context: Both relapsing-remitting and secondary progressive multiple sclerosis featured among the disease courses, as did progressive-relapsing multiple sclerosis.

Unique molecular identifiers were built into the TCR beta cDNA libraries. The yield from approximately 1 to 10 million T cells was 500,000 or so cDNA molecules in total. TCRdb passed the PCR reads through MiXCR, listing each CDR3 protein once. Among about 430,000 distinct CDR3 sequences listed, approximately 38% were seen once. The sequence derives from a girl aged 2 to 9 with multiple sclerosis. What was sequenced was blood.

This chain's CDR3 is CASSPRGDSTDTQYF. The CDR3 DNA is TGTGCCAGCAGCCCCCGTGGGGATAGCACAGATACGCAGTATTTT. The V call is TRBV6-5, the J call TRBJ2-3; D remains unclear. CDR3 length: 15 amino acids. The V gene's germline CDR1 is MNHEY and CDR2 SVGAGI. The V end was cut by 6 bases, the J end by 0 bases, with 13 bases between.